This TCR beta chain was recovered during a study of OX40 agonist ivuxolimab in advanced cancers. Turning to the study itself: The drug used for patients, ivuxolimab, was an agonistic anti-OX40 (CD134) antibody. From 23 to 79 years was the age range, with a mean of approximately 58 years, and approximately 80% were male.

Here immunoSEQ multiplex PCR was the method, and the copy in TCRdb shows in-frame clones only, minus some. The sample lists roughly 62,000 clones; roughly 86% were seen once. As concerns this clone: Its specificity is unknown.

This CDR3 has 14 residues. Trimming removed 5 bases at V and 0 bases at J, with 9 bases between. CDR1 SGHTA and CDR2 FQGTGA come from the germline V gene. Study results and caveats: By week 6 at 0.1 to 3.0 mg/kg, blood CD4+ and CD8+ T cells had expanded clonally.

The rearrangement links TRBV7-3 to TRBJ2-3; D may be TRBD1 (5 bases). This receptor was taken from an adult with an advanced solid tumor such as melanoma, head and neck, liver or kidney cancer. The sample was CD4+ or CD8+ T cells sorted from blood, taken in a trial of the OX40 agonist ivuxolimab. The CDR3 bases are TGTGCCAGCAGCCTGGGGCGGAGCACAGATACGCAGTATTTT. It encodes CASSLGRSTDTQYF.